Sequencing of this T cell receptor beta chain was carried out in a study of monozygotic twins with inflammatory bowel disease. With regard to this clonotype: Its cognate antigen is unknown.

Through template switching, UMIs that included a 6-nucleotide sample barcode were added. TCRalpha and TCRbeta cDNA was put through two nested PCRs of roughly 16 and 10 cycles. TCRdb re-called the 5' RACE reads; one entry per CDR3 protein, DNA not given. The sample shows roughly 100,000 distinct CDR3 sequences, and approximately 2% sits with its ten largest clones. General observations from the study: It was in IBD patients that TCRbeta diversity (inverse Simpson) was lower than in healthy co-twins. With others, IBD patients shared fewer clonotypes than healthy twins did, especially with disease activity.

Per the germline V gene, CDR1 is LGHNA and CDR2 is YSLEER. The CDR3 is 16 amino acids. The TCR originated in a human donor with ulcerative colitis or Crohn's disease, or a healthy co-twin of an affected twin (not recorded which). The chain joins TRBV4-3 to TRBJ2-3; the TCRdb call, TRBD2, lacks DNA for checking. The sequenced material came from blood. The CDR3 is CASSQDFRGGTDTQYF.